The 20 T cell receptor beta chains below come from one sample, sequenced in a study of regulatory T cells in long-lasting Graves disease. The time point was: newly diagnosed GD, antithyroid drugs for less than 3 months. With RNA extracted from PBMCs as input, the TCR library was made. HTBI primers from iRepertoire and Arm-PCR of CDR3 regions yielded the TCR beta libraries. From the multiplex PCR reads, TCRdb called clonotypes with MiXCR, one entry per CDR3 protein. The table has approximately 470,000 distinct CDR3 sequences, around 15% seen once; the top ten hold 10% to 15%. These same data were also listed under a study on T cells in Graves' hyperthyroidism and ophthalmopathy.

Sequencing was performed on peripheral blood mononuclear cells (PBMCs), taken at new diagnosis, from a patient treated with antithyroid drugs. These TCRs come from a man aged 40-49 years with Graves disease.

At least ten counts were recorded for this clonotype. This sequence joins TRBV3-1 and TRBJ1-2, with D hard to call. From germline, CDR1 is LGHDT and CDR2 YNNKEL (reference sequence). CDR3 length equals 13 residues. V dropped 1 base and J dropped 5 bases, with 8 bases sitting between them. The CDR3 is CASSQARTYGYTF. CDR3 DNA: TGTGCCAGCAGCCAAGCTCGAACGTATGGCTACACCTTC. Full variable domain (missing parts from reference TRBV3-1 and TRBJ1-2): DTAVSQTPKYLVTQMGNDKSIKCEQNLGHDTMYWYKQDSKKFLKIMFSYNNKELIINETVPNRFSPKSPDKAHLNLHINSLELGDSAVYFCASSQARTYGYTFGSGTRLTVV.

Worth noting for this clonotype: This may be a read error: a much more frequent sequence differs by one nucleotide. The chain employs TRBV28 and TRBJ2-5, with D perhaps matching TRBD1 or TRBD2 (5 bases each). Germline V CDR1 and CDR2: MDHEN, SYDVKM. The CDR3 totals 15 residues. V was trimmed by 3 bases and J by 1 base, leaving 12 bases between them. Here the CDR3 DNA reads TGTGCCAGCAGTTTCGGGGACGGGGTCCAAGAGACCCAGTACTTC. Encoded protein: CASSFGDGVQETQYF.

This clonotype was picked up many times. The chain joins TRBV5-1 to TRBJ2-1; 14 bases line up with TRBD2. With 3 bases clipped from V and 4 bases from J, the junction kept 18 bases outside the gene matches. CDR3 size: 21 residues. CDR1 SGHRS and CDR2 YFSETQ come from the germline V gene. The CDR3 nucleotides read TGCGCCAGCAGCTCTGAAATCGGGACTAGCGGGAGTCCCCTTAGATACAATGAGCAGTTCTTC. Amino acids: CASSSEIGTSGSPLRYNEQFF.

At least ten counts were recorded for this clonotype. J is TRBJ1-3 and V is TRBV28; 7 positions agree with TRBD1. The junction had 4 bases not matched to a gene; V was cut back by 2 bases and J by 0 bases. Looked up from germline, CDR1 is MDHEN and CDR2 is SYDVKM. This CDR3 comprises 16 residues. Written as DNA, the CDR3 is TGTGCCAGCAGTTTAGCGGGACAGCACTCTGGAAACACCATATATTTT. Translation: CASSLAGQHSGNTIYF.

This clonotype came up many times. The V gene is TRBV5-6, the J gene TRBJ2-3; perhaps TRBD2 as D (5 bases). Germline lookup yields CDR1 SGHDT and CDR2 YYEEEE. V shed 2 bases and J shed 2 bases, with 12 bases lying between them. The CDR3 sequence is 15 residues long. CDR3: CASSFRGIFTDTQYF. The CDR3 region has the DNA TGTGCCAGCAGCTTCCGAGGGATCTTCACAGATACGCAGTATTTT.

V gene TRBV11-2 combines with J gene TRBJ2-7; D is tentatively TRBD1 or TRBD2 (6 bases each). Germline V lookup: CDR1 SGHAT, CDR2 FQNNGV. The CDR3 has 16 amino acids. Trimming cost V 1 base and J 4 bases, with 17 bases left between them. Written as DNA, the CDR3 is TGTGCCAGCAGCTTAGCTGTACAGGGTGGAGGGTACGAGCAGTACTTC. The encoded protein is CASSLAVQGGGYEQYF.

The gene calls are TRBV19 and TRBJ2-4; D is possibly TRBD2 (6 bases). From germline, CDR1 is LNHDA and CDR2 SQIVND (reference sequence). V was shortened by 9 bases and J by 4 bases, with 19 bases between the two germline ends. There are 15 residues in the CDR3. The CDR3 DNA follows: TGTGCCAGCAAAGGGGTCGGGACTCCAAAAAACATTCAGTACTTC. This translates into CASKGVGTPKNIQYF.

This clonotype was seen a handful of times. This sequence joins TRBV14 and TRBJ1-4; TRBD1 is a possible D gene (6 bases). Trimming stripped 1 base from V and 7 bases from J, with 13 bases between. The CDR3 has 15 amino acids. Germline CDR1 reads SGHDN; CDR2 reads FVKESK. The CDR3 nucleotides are TGTGCCAGCAGCCAAGTTGCCAGGGGCGGTGAAAAACTGTTTTTT. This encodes CASSQVARGGEKLFF.

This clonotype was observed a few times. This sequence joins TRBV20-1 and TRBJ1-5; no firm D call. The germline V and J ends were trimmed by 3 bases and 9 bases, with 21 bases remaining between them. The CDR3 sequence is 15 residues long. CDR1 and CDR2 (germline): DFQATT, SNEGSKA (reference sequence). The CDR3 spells CSASIVRDGRGPQHF. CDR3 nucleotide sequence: TGCAGTGCTAGTATTGTAAGGGATGGGAGAGGGCCCCAGCATTTT.

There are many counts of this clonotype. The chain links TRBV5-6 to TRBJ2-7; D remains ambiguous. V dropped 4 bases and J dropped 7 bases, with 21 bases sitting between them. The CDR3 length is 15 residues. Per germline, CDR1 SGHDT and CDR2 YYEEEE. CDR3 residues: CASSHEQDLKEEQYF. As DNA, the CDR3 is TGTGCCAGCAGCCATGAGCAAGATTTGAAGGAGGAGCAGTACTTC.

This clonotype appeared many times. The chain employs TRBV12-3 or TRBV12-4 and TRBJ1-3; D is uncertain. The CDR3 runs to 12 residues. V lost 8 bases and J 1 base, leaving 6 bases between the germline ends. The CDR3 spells CASQASGNTIYF. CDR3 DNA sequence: TGTGCCAGCCAGGCATCTGGAAACACCATATATTTT.

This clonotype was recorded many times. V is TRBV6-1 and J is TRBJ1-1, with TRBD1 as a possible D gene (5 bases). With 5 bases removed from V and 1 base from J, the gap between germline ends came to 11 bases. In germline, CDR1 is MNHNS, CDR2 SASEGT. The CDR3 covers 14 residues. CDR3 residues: CASSNRDGNTEAFF. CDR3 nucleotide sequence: TGTGCCAGCAGTAACCGGGACGGGAACACTGAAGCTTTCTTT.

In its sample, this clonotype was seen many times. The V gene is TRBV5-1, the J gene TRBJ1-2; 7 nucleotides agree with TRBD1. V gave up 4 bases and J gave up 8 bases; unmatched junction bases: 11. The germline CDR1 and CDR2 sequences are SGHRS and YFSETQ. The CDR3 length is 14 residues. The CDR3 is CASSPTTGRDGYTF. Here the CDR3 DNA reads TGCGCCAGCAGCCCGACGACAGGGAGAGACGGCTACACCTTC.

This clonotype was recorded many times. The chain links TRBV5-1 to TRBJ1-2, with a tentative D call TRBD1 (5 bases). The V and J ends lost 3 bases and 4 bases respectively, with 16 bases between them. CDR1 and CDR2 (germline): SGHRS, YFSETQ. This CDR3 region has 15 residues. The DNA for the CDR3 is TGCGCCAGCAGCTCGGGCGGGGGACCCGCCTATGGCTACACCTTC. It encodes CASSSGGGPAYGYTF.

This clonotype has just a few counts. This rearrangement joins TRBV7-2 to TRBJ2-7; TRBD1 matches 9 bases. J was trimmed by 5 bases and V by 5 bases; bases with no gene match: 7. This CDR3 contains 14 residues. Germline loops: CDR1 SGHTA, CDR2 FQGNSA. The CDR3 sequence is CASSPRTGDHEQYF. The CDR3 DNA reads TGTGCCAGCAGCCCCCGGACAGGGGACCACGAGCAGTACTTC.

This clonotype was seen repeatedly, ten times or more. The CDR3 protein is CASSPPGNEQYF. CDR3 DNA sequence: TGTGCCAGCAGTCCCCCCGGGAACGAGCAGTACTTC. This chain links TRBV12-3 or TRBV12-4 with TRBJ2-7, with a tentative D call TRBD2 (5 bases). Trimming removed 5 bases from V and 5 bases from J, with 10 bases in between. This CDR3 spans 12 amino acids.

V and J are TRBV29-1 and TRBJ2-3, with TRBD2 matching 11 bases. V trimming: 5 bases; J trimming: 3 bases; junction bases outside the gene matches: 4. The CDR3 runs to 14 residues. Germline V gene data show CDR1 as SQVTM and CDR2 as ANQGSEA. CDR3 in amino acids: CSVTSGSRTDTQYF. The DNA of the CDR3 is TGCAGCGTTACTAGCGGGAGTCGGACAGATACGCAGTATTTT.

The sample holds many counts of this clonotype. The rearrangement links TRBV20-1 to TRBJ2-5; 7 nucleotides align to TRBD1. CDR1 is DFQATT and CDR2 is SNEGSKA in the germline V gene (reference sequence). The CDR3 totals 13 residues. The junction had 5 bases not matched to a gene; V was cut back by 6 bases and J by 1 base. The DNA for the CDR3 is TGCAGTGCCTCCGGGACAGCCCAAGAGACCCAGTACTTC. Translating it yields CSASGTAQETQYF.

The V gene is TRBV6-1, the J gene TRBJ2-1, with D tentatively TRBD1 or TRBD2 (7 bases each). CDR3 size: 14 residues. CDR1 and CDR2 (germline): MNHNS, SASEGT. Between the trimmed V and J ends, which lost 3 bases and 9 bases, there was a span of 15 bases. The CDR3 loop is CASSDLQGGSEQFF. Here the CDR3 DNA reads TGTGCCAGCAGTGACCTCCAGGGGGGGTCTGAGCAGTTCTTC.

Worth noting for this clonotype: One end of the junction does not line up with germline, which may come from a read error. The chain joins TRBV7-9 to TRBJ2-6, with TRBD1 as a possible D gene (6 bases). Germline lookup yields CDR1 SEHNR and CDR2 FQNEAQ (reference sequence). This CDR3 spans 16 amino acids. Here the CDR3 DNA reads TGTGCCAGCAGCACAGGACAGTCCTCTGGGGCCGACGTCCTGACTTTC. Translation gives CASSTGQSSGADVLTF.